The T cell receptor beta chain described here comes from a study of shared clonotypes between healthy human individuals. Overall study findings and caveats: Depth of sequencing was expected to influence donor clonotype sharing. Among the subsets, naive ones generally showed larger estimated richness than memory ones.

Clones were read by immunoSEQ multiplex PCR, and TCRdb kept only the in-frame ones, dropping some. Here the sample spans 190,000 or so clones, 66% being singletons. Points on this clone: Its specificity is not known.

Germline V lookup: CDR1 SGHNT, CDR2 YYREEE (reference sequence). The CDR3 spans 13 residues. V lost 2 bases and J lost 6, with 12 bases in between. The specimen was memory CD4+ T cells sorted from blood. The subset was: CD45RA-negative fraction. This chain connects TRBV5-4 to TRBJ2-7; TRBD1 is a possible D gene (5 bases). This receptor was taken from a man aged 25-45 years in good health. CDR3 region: CASSFTGRGEQYF. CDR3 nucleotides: TGTGCCAGCAGCTTTACAGGTAGGGGCGAGCAGTACTTC.